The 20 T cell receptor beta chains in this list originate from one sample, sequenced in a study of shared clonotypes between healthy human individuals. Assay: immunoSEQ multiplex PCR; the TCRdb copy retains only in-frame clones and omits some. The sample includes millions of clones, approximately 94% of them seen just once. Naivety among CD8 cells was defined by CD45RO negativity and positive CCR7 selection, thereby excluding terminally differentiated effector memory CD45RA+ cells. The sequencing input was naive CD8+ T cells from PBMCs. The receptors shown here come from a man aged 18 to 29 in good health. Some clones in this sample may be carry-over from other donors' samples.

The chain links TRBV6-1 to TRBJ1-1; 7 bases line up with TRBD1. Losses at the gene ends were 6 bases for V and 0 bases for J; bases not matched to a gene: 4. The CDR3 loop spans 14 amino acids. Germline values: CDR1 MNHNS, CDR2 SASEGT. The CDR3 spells CASRHRGLNTEAFF. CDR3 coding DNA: TGTGCCAGCAGGCACAGGGGATTGAACACTGAAGCTTTCTTT.

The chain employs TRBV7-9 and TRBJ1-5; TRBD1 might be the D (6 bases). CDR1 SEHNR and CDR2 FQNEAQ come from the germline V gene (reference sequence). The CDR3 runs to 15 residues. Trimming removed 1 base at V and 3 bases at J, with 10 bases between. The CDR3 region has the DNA TGTGCCAGCAGCTTAGACACAGGGCCCAATCAGCCCCAGCATTTT. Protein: CASSLDTGPNQPQHF. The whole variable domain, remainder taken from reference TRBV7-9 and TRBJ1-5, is DTGVSQNPRHKITKRGQNVTFRCDPISEHNRLYWYRQTLGQGPEFLTYFQNEAQLEKSRLLSDRFSAERPKGSFSTLEIQRTEQGDSAMYLCASSLDTGPNQPQHFGDGTRLSIL.

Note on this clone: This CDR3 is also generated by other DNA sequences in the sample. The CDR3 loop reads CASSRTANTGELFF. The CDR3 DNA reads as TGTGCCAGCAGTCGAACGGCGAACACCGGGGAGCTGTTTTTT. The chain joins TRBV27 to TRBJ2-2; D gene uncertain. In germline, CDR1 is MNHEY, CDR2 SMNVEV (reference sequence). The CDR3 is 14 amino acids. Trimming left V 5 bases short and J 0 bases short, with 7 bases between.

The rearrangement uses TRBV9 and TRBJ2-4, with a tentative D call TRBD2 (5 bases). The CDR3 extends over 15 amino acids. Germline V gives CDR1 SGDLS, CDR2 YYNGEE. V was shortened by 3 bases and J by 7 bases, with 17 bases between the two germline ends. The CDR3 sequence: CASSESLDGINIQYF. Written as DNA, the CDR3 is TGTGCCAGCAGCGAGAGTCTGGACGGGATTAACATTCAGTACTTC.

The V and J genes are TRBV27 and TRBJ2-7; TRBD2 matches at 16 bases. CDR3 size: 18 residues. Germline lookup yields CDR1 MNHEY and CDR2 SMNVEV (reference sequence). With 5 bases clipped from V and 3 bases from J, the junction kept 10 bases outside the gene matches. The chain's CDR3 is CASSGGLAGGPSLYEQYF. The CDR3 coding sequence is TGTGCCAGCAGTGGGGGACTAGCGGGAGGGCCGAGTCTCTACGAGCAGTACTTC.

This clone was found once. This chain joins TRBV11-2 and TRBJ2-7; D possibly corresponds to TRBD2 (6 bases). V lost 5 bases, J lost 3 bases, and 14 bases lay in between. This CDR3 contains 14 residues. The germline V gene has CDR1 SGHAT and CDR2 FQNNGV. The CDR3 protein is CASSPRDSIYEQYF. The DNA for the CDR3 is TGTGCCAGCAGCCCACGGGACTCTATCTACGAGCAGTACTTC.

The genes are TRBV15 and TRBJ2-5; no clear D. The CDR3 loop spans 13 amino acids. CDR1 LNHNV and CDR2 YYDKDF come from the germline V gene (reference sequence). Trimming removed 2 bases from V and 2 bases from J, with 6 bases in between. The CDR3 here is CATSRQSQETQYF. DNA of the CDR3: TGTGCCACCAGCAGACAGTCTCAAGAGACCCAGTACTTC.

The CDR3 protein is CASTAAPGEGEQYF. CDR3 DNA sequence: TGTGCCAGCACCGCGGCCCCGGGGGAAGGCGAGCAGTACTTC. V is TRBV7-9 and J is TRBJ2-7; weak D call: TRBD2 (6 bases). Germline values: CDR1 SEHNR, CDR2 FQNEAQ (reference sequence). This CDR3 spans 14 amino acids. V lost 7 bases, J lost 6 bases, and 19 bases lay in between.

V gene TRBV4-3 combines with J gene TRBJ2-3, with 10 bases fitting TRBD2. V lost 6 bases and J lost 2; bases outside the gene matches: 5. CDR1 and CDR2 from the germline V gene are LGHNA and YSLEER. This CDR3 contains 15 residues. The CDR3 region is CASRRTSGTTDTQYF. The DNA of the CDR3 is TGCGCCAGCAGAAGGACTAGCGGTACCACAGATACGCAGTATTTT.

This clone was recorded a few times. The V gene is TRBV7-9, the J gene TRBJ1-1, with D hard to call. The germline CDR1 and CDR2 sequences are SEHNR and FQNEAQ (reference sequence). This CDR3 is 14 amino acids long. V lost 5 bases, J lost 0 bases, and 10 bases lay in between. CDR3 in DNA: TGTGCCAGCAGCACCGGACGGATGAACACTGAAGCTTTCTTT. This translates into CASSTGRMNTEAFF.

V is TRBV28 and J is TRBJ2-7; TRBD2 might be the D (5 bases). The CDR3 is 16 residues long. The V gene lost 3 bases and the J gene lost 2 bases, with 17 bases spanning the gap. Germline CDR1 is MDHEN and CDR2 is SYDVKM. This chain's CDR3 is CASSFPFLEGTYEQYF. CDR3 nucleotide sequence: TGTGCCAGCAGTTTCCCGTTTTTAGAGGGCACCTACGAGCAGTACTTC.

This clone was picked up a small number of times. The CDR3 loop is CASSPGPNTEAFF. CDR3 bases: TGTGCCAGCAGTCCGGGCCCGAACACTGAAGCTTTCTTT. The chain carries TRBV2 and TRBJ1-1, with unresolved D. V lost 5 bases and J 1 base, leaving 8 bases between the germline ends. CDR1 and CDR2 from the germline V gene are SNHLY and FYNNEI. The CDR3 extends over 13 amino acids.

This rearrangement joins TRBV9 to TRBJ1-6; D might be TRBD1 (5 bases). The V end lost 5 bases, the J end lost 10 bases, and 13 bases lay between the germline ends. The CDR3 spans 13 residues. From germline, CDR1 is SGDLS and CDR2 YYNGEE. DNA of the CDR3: TGTGCCAGCAGGGGGAAAGGGGCCTCACCCCTCCACTTT. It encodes CASRGKGASPLHF.

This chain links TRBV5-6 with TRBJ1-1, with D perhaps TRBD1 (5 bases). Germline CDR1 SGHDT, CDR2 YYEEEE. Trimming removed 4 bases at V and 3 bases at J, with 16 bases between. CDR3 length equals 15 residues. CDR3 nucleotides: TGTGCCAGCAGCGAGCTTACCCGGGACTACACTGAAGCTTTCTTT. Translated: CASSELTRDYTEAFF.

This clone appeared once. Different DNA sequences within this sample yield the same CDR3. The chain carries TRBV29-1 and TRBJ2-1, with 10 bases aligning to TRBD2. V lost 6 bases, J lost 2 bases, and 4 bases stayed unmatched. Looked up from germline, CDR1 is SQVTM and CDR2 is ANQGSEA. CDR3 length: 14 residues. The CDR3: CSVLAGGPYNEQFF. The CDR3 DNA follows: TGCAGCGTCTTAGCGGGAGGTCCCTACAATGAGCAGTTCTTC.

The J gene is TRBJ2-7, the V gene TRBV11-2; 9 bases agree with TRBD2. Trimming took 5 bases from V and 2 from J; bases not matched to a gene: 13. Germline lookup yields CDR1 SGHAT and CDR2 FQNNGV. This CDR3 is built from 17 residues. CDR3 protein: CASSREGREGFPYEQYF. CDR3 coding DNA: TGTGCCAGCAGCCGAGAGGGGCGGGAGGGATTCCCCTACGAGCAGTACTTC.

CDR3 sequence reads: CASSSRRGKMGYNEQFF. In nucleotides, the CDR3 is TGTGCCAGCTCATCGAGACGGGGGAAGATGGGTTACAATGAGCAGTTCTTC. The rearrangement links TRBV27 to TRBJ2-1, with TRBD2 as a possible D gene (6 bases). Germline lookup yields CDR1 MNHEY and CDR2 SMNVEV (reference sequence). The CDR3 is 17 residues long. Trimming left V 8 bases short and J 4 bases short, with 24 bases between.

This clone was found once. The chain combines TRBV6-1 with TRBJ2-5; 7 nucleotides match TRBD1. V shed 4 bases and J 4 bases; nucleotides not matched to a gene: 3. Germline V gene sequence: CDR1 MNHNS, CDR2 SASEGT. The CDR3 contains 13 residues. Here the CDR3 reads CASSGAGGETQYF. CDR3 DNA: TGTGCCAGCAGTGGCGCAGGGGGAGAGACCCAGTACTTC.

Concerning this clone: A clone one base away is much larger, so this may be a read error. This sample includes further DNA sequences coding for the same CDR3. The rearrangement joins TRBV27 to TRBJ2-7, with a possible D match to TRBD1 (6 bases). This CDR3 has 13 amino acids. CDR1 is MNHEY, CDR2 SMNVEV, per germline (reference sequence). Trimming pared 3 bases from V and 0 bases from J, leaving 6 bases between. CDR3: CASSLDSSYEQYF. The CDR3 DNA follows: TGTGCCAGCAGTTTGGACAGCTCCTACGAGCAGTACTTC.

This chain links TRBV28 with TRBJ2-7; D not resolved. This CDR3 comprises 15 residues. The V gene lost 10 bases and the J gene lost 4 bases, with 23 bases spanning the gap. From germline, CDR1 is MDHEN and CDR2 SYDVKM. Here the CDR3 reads CATLLSVGLGYEQYF. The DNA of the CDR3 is TGTGCCACCCTTCTGAGTGTAGGGTTAGGTTACGAGCAGTACTTC.